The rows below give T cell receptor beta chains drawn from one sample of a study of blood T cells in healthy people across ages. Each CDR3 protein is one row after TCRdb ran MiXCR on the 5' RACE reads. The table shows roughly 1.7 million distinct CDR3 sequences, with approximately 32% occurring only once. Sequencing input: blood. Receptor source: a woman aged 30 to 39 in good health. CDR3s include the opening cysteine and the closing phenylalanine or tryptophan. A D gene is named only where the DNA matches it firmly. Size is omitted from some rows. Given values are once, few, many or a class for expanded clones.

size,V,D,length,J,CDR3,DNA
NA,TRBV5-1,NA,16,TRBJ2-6,CASSLVGGSGANVLAF,TGCGCCAGCAGCTTGGTGGGGGGCTCTGGGGCCAACGTCCTGGCTTTC
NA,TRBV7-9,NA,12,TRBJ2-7,CTSSFVEYEQYF,TGTACCAGCAGCTTCGTAGAATACGAGCAGTACTTC
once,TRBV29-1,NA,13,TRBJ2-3,CSVDLGSTDTQYF,TGCAGCGTCGACCTCGGGAGCACAGATACGCAGTATTTT
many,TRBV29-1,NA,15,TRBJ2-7,CSVEVSESGAYEQYF,TGCAGCGTTGAAGTAAGTGAGTCAGGAGCCTACGAGCAGTACTTC
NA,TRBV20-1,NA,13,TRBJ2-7,CSARGWLAYEQYF,TGCAGTGCCCGGGGGTGGTTGGCCTACGAGCAGTACTTC
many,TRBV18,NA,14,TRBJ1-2,CASSPPSEIFGYTF,TGTGCCAGCTCACCACCTTCCGAAATTTTCGGCTACACCTTC
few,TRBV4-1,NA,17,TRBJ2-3,CASSHSDGSDWTDTQYF,TGCGCCAGCAGCCATTCCGATGGGTCGGATTGGACAGATACGCAGTATTTT
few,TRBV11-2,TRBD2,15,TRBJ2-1,CASRPGGRGGWEQFF,TGTGCCAGCAGGCCTGGAGGGCGCGGGGGTTGGGAGCAGTTCTTC
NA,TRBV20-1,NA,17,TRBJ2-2,CSARDSQAAPNTGELFF,TGCAGTGCTAGAGACTCCCAAGCGGCTCCGAACACCGGGGAGCTGTTTTTT
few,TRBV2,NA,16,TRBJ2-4,CASRDRASLAKNIQYF,TGTGCCAGCAGGGACCGGGCGTCACTAGCCAAAAACATTCAGTACTTC
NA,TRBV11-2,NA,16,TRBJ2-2,CASSSYRTPNTGELFF,TGTGCCAGCAGCTCCTACAGGACTCCAAACACCGGGGAGCTGTTTTTT
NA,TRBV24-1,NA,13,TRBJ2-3,CATSRGQADTQYF,TGTGCCACCAGCCGGGGCCAAGCGGATACGCAGTATTTT
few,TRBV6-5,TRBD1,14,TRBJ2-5,CASRGTGEWETQYF,TGTGCCAGCAGGGGGACAGGGGAATGGGAGACCCAGTACTTC
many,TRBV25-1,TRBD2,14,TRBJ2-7,CASSDPAGSYEQYF,TGTGCCAGCAGTGATCCAGCGGGGAGCTACGAGCAGTACTTC
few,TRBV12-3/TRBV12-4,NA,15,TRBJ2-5,CASSPDGGSYNEQYF,TGTGCCAGCAGTCCCGACGGGGGATCCTACAATGAGCAGTACTTC
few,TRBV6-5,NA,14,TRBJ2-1,CASSYSPSNNEQFF,TGTGCCAGCAGTTACTCACCTAGCAACAATGAGCAGTTCTTC
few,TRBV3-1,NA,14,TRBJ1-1,CASSQVTGYTEAFF,TGTGCCAGCAGCCAAGTTACGGGCTACACTGAAGCTTTCTTT
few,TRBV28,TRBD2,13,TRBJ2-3,CASSEGGSDTQYF,TGTGCCAGCAGCGAGGGAGGGTCAGATACGCAGTATTTT
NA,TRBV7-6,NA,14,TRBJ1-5,CASSLGLDNQPQHF,TGTGCCAGCAGCTTAGGGCTGGACAACCAGCCCCAGCATTTT
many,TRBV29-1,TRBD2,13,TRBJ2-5,CSVIGSGGETQYF,TGCAGCGTGATAGGGAGCGGGGGCGAGACCCAGTACTTC
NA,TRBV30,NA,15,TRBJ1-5,CAWSVGAHSNQPQHF,TGTGCCTGGAGTGTGGGGGCCCATAGCAATCAGCCCCAGCATTTT
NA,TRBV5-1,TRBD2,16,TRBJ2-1,CASSGTTSGRYNEQFF,TGCGCCAGCAGCGGGACGACTAGCGGGAGATACAATGAGCAGTTCTTC
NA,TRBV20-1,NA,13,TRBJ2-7,CSAAGWEPYEQYF,TGCAGTGCCGCGGGGTGGGAACCCTACGAGCAGTACTTC
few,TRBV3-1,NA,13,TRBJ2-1,CASSQGIVAEQFF,TGTGCCAGCAGCCAAGGAATAGTGGCTGAGCAGTTCTTC
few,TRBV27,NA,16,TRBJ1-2,CASSLRMGQANYGYTF,TGTGCCAGCAGTCTCCGAATGGGTCAAGCTAACTATGGCTACACCTTC
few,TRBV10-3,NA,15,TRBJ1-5,CAISESNGSNQPQHF,TGTGCCATCAGTGAGTCGAATGGAAGCAATCAGCCCCAGCATTTT
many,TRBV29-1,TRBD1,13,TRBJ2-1,CSARTGAGNEQFF,TGCAGCGCAAGGACAGGGGCGGGAAATGAGCAGTTCTTC
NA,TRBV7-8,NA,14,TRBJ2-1,CASSRTPFGDEQFF,TGTGCCAGCAGCCGCACGCCCTTTGGGGATGAGCAGTTCTTC
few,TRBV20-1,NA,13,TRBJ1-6,CSASMTYNSPLHF,TGCAGTGCCTCCATGACCTATAATTCACCCCTCCACTTT
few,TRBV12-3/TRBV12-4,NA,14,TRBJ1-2,CASSPSRRSYGYTF,TGTGCCAGCAGCCCCTCAAGACGGAGCTATGGCTACACCTTC
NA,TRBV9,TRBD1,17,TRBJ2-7,CASSVSLRGDRAGEQYF,TGTGCCAGCAGCGTCTCCTTGAGAGGGGACAGGGCTGGCGAGCAGTACTTC
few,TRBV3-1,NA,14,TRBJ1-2,CASSLRGVNYGYTF,TGTGCCAGCAGCCTTAGGGGGGTGAACTATGGCTACACCTTC
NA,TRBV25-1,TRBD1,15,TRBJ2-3,CASSPRDRHTDMQYF,TGTGCCAGCAGTCCCCGGGACAGACACACAGATATGCAGTATTTT
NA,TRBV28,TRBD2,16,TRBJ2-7,CASSAPRVMGGIGQYF,TGTGCCAGCAGTGCCCCCCGGGTGATGGGGGGGATTGGGCAGTACTTC
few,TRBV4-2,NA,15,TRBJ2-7,CASSQEHPGTHEQYF,TGTGCCAGCAGCCAAGAGCACCCAGGGACCCACGAGCAGTACTTC
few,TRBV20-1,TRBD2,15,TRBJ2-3,CSALRLAGMADTQYF,TGCAGTGCCCTCAGACTAGCGGGAATGGCAGATACGCAGTATTTT
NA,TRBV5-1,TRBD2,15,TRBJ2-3,CASSSGDYPTDTQYF,TGCGCCAGCAGCAGCGGGGACTACCCCACAGATACGCAGTATTTT
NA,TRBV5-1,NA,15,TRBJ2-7,CASSPGFGGSYEQYF,TGCGCCAGCAGCCCGGGTTTTGGGGGCTCCTACGAGCAGTACTTC
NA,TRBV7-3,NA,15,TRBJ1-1,CASSLGGASATEAFF,TGTGCCAGCAGCTTAGGGGGGGCGAGCGCCACTGAAGCTTTCTTT
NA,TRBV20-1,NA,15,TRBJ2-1,CSAREQRASHNEQFF,TGCAGTGCTAGAGAGCAGCGGGCATCCCACAATGAGCAGTTCTTC
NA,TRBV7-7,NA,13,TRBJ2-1,CASSPTDQYEQFF,TGTGCCAGCAGCCCCACAGATCAATATGAGCAGTTCTTC
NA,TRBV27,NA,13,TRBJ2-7,CASRYPGGHEQYF,TGTGCCAGCAGGTACCCGGGGGGCCACGAGCAGTACTTC
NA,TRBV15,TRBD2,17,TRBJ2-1,CATSRAFSGRFYNEQFF,TGTGCCACCAGCAGGGCATTTAGCGGGAGGTTTTACAATGAGCAGTTCTTC
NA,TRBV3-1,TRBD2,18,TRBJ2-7,CASSRWRMGAGAAYEQYF,TGTGCCAGCAGCCGTTGGCGAATGGGAGCGGGGGCAGCCTACGAGCAGTACTTC
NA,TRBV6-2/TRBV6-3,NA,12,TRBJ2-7,CAIRRGSYEQYF,TGTGCCATCCGACGGGGTAGCTACGAGCAGTACTTC
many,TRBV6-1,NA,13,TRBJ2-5,CATQLDTFEGQYF,TGTGCCACCCAGTTGGACACCTTCGAAGGACAGTACTTC
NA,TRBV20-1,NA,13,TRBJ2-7,CSARLGGATGQYF,TGCAGTGCTAGACTCGGCGGGGCTACGGGGCAGTACTTC
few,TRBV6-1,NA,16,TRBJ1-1,CASSETAGGGDTEAFF,TGTGCCAGCAGTGAAACGGCGGGTGGAGGGGACACTGAAGCTTTCTTT
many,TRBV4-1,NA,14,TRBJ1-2,CASSQAGNRYGYTF,TGCGCCAGCAGCCAAGCAGGGAATCGGTATGGCTACACCTTC
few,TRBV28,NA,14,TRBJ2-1,CASSRGISYNEQFF,TGTGCCAGCAGTCGGGGGATCTCCTACAATGAGCAGTTCTTC
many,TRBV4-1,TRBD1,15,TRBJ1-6,CASSQDRQGTSPLHF,TGCGCCAGCAGCCAAGATCGACAGGGTACCTCACCCCTCCACTTT
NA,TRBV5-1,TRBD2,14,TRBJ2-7,CASSFLSGAYEQYF,TGCGCCAGCAGCTTCCTCAGCGGGGCCTACGAGCAGTACTTC
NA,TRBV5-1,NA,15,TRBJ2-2,CASSLAQSGDGELFF,TGCGCCAGCAGCTTGGCCCAATCAGGGGACGGGGAGCTGTTTTTT
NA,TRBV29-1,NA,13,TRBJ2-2,CSGGKPNTGELFF,TGCAGCGGGGGGAAACCGAACACCGGGGAGCTGTTTTTT
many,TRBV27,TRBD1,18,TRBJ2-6,CASRRTGQGIGGANVLTF,TGTGCCAGCAGAAGAACGGGACAGGGAATCGGTGGGGCCAACGTCCTGACTTTC
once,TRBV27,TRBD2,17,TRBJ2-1,CAGSLYGAGMVHNEQFF,TGTGCCGGCAGTTTATATGGAGCGGGGATGGTCCACAATGAGCAGTTCTTC
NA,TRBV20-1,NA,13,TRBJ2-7,CGARLGYLGEQYF,TGCGGTGCTAGACTAGGTTATTTGGGCGAGCAGTACTTC
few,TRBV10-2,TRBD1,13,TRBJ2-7,CASRRTGLYEQYF,TGCGCCAGCAGGAGGACAGGGCTCTACGAGCAGTACTTC
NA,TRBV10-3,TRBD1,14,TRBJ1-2,CAISGGQGVYGYTF,TGTGCCATCAGTGGGGGACAGGGTGTCTATGGCTACACCTTC